This T cell receptor beta chain was sequenced in a study of OX40 agonist ivuxolimab in advanced cancers. Overall study context: At 82.7% male, the cohort had a mean age of 60 years, ranging from roughly 20 to 85. Study-level results: Antigens targeted by the expanded peripheral T cells were not determined. Expanded clones belonging to CD8+ T cells outnumbered, on average, those of CD4+.

This clone was observed a few times. The antigen is unknown. Method: immunoSEQ multiplex PCR; TCRdb's copy keeps in-frame clones and lacks some. The data show approximately 70,000 clones, with around 83% seen just once and about 1.5% held by the top ten. Anyone with autoimmune disease history or systemic immunosuppression was excluded. The origin of this receptor is an adult with an advanced solid tumor such as melanoma, head and neck, liver or kidney cancer. Sequences were derived from CD4+ or CD8+ T cells sorted from blood, sampled in a trial of the OX40 agonist ivuxolimab.

In DNA form, the CDR3 reads TGCGCCAGCAGCCCAATTCAGGGCGCTTACGAGCAGTACTTC. This gives the protein CASSPIQGAYEQYF. The V gene is TRBV5-1, the J gene TRBJ2-7, with D tentatively TRBD1 (5 bases). V lost 4 bases, J lost 4 bases, and 15 bases lay in between. CDR3 size: 14 residues. Germline V gives CDR1 SGHRS, CDR2 YFSETQ. Drawing the rest from reference TRBV5-1 and TRBJ2-7, the complete variable domain is KAGVTQTPRYLIKTRGQQVTLSCSPISGHRSVSWYQQTPGQGLQFLFEYFSETQRNKGNFPGRFSGRQFSNSRSEMNVSTLELGDSALYLCASSPIQGAYEQYFGPGTRLTVT.